These 8 T cell receptor beta chains came from one sample sequenced in a study of CD8+ T cells in alopecia areata (dated by TCRdb to 2017 to 2018). Libraries were built with the immunoSEQ multiplex PCR assay. For TCR sequencing, RNA was extracted from every sample and reverse transcribed into cDNA to serve as template. TCRdb mirrors the immuneACCESS table, restricted to in-frame sequences. Some clones are absent from its copies; in checked studies, under half trace to an unresolved V gene, and the reason for the others is unknown. In this sample the table shows 150,000 or so clones, under 70% of which occur a single time. The ten most abundant clones make up over 0.85% of the sample. Reading the label with the study, this specimen's time point is: around 28 days on oral tofacitinib. Interpreted using the paper, the treatment or condition label stands for: oral pan-JAK inhibitor, 5-10 mg twice daily.

Sequenced here: CD4+ T cells sorted from blood, sampled at week 4, from a patient treated with tofacitinib. Receptor source: a human donor with alopecia areata.

This clone was seen a handful of times. V is TRBV25-1 and J is TRBJ2-7, with no clear D. This CDR3 has 11 amino acids. The germline gives CDR1 MGHDK, CDR2 SYGVNS. V lost 6 bases and J lost 3, with 6 bases in between. The chain's CDR3 is CASSAGYEQYF. CDR3 sequence (DNA): TGTGCCAGCAGCGCAGGCTACGAGCAGTACTTC.

This clone was seen a few times. V and J are TRBV9 and TRBJ1-3; 10 nucleotides line up with TRBD1. Germline CDR1 SGDLS, CDR2 YYNGEE. The V segment lost 3 bases and the J segment 7 bases; nucleotides outside the gene matches: 4. This CDR3 has 14 residues. In DNA, the CDR3 is TGTGCCAGCAGCGCCTGGGGACAGGGGAACACCATATATTTT. Translating gives CASSAWGQGNTIYF. The whole variable domain, remainder taken from reference TRBV9 and TRBJ1-3, is DSGVTQTPKHLITATGQRVTLRCSPRSGDLSVYWYQQSLDQGLQFLIQYYNGEERAKGNILERFSAQQFPDLHSELNLSSLELGDSALYFCASSAWGQGNTIYFGEGSWLTVV.

This chain joins TRBV30 and TRBJ1-2; TRBD1 aligns across 7 bases. J gave up 5 bases and V 0 bases, and 6 bases lay outside the gene matches. This CDR3 comprises 14 residues. The germline V gene has CDR1 GTSNPN and CDR2 SVGIG (reference sequence). The chain's CDR3 is CAWSVWQGEYGYTF. The CDR3 region has the DNA TGTGCCTGGAGTGTTTGGCAGGGGGAGTATGGCTACACCTTC.

The CDR3 sequence: CASSAGTGPNQPQHF. CDR3 DNA: TGTGCCAGCAGTGCGGGGACAGGACCTAATCAGCCCCAGCATTTT. J is TRBJ1-5 and V is TRBV25-1; 8 bases align to TRBD1. This CDR3 contains 15 residues. Germline trimming cut 4 bases from V and 4 bases from J; bases unmatched to any gene: 6. The germline V gene has CDR1 MGHDK and CDR2 SYGVNS.

The genes are TRBV4-2 and TRBJ2-4; 11 positions agree with TRBD2. The germline V gene encodes CDR1 LGHNA and CDR2 YNFKEQ. This CDR3 spans 20 amino acids. V trimming: 4 bases; J trimming: 1 base; junction bases outside the gene matches: 15. Written as DNA, the CDR3 is TGTGCCAGCAGCCCCTACGGAGGTAGCGGGGGGGCCTTGGCCAAAAACATTCAGTACTTC. It codes for CASSPYGGSGGALAKNIQYF.

This chain links TRBV29-1 with TRBJ2-1; D tentatively reads TRBD1 or TRBD2 (5 bases each). Germline values: CDR1 SQVTM, CDR2 ANQGSEA. V was shortened by 6 bases and J by 0 bases, with 12 bases between the two germline ends. The CDR3 is 14 residues long. Here the CDR3 DNA reads TGCAGCGTGTCCGGGACGAGCTCCTACAATGAGCAGTTCTTC. Its protein is CSVSGTSSYNEQFF.

The genes are TRBV29-1 and TRBJ2-3; D gene ambiguous. CDR3 length: 14 residues. Germline-derived CDR1 and CDR2 are SQVTM and ANQGSEA. Trimming removed 4 bases from V and 4 bases from J, with 15 bases in between. CDR3 sequence reads: CSVAPLLKADTQYF. CDR3 DNA sequence: TGCAGCGTTGCGCCTCTCCTTAAGGCAGATACGCAGTATTTT.

On this clone: The same CDR3 arises from other DNA sequences in this sample as well. This rearrangement joins TRBV5-1 to TRBJ2-5; possible D gene TRBD2, 6 bases. From germline, CDR1 is SGHRS and CDR2 YFSETQ. The CDR3 loop spans 13 amino acids. Trimming pared 2 bases from V and 2 bases from J, leaving 7 bases between. The CDR3 loop is CASSFGGQETQYF. The DNA for the CDR3 is TGCGCCAGCAGCTTCGGGGGACAAGAGACCCAGTACTTC. The variable domain in full, completed from reference TRBV5-1 and TRBJ2-5, reads KAGVTQTPRYLIKTRGQQVTLSCSPISGHRSVSWYQQTPGQGLQFLFEYFSETQRNKGNFPGRFSGRQFSNSRSEMNVSTLELGDSALYLCASSFGGQETQYFGPGTRLLVL.